This record concerns one T cell receptor beta chain sequence. The sample originates from a study of blood T cell repertoires in COVID-19. Overall study: Acute-phase and convalescent COVID-19 samples originated in the United States, Italy and Spain.

The germline V gene has CDR1 KGHSH and CDR2 LQKENI. The CDR3 extends over 12 amino acids. The junction had 4 bases not matched to a gene; V was cut back by 4 bases and J by 7 bases. Per the original data handling: Quantification of nucleated cells was approximated via reference gene primer amplification. The assay was immunoSEQ multiplex PCR, and TCRdb's table has in-frame clones only and misses some. The V and J calls and the clone size are those of that table, but D and trimming were determined from the DNA. The sample gives 55,000 to 85,000 clones, 70% to 90% of which show up once; around 12% is in the top ten.

The genes are TRBV18 and TRBJ2-7, with TRBD1 matching 7 bases. The sample comprised peripheral blood. This receptor was obtained from a human donor in a cohort sampled during active COVID-19. The CDR3 sequence is CASSQKGQEQYF. The CDR3 bases are TGTGCCAGCTCACAGAAGGGACAGGAGCAGTACTTC.